The 17 T cell receptor beta chains reported below all come from one sample, sequenced in a study of CD8+CD57+ T cells in acquired aplastic anemia. Investigators profiled TCR beta VDJ and CDR3 from genomic DNA template. TCRdb processed the reads anew with MiXCR; each CDR3 protein has one entry. Found here are 200,000 or so distinct CDR3 sequences, roughly 45% of them singletons; the top ten hold about 20%. All patients picked for sequencing had shown, by flow cytometry, an expansion of CD8+CD57+ cells. The sequenced sample consisted of sorted CD4+, CD8+, or CD8+CD57+ T cells (not recorded which) from PBMCs. The receptors shown here come from a human donor with aplastic anemia.

This clonotype showed up many times. The V gene is TRBV3-1, the J gene TRBJ2-1; 9 bases line up with TRBD2. Germline CDR1 reads LGHDT; CDR2 reads YNNKEL (reference sequence). V trimming: 1 base; J trimming: 13 bases; junction bases outside the gene matches: 11. This CDR3 comprises 15 residues. The CDR3 bases are TGTGCCAGCAGCCAAGGGGACGCGACTAGCGGAGTACAGTTCTTC. This gives the protein CASSQGDATSGVQFF.

This clonotype has just a few counts. The chain uses TRBV7-2 and TRBJ2-3, with D perhaps TRBD1 or TRBD2 (5 bases each). Germline assignment: CDR1 SGHTA and CDR2 FQGNSA. Between the trimmed V and J ends, which lost 5 bases and 6 bases, there was a span of 24 bases. The CDR3 spans 17 residues. The CDR3 nucleotides read TGTGCCAGCAGCGTGGGGGTGGTAAAGGGGAAGGCGGATACGCAGTATTTT. It encodes CASSVGVVKGKADTQYF.

This clonotype has a handful of counts. CDR3 region: CASSVGAGGAGYGYTF. CDR3 in DNA: TGTGCCAGCAGCGTAGGGGCAGGGGGCGCGGGCTATGGCTACACCTTC. V usage is TRBV9 and J usage is TRBJ1-2, with 8 bases that match TRBD1. V lost 0 bases to trimming and J lost 4 bases; unmatched junction nucleotides: 8. The CDR3 consists of 16 residues. Germline CDR1 reads SGDLS; CDR2 reads YYNGEE.

A word on this clonotype: A read error may account for a junction end that differs from germline. This chain uses TRBV7-9 with TRBJ2-3; a possible D gene is TRBD2 (5 bases). This CDR3 comprises 15 residues. Germline lookup yields CDR1 SEHNR and CDR2 FQNEAQ (reference sequence). DNA for the CDR3: TGCGCCAGCAGCTTGGAACCGGGGAACACTGATACGCAGTATTTT. It yields the protein CASSLEPGNTDTQYF. Complete variable domain (other parts from reference TRBV7-9 and TRBJ2-3): DTGVSQNPRHKITKRGQNVTFRCDPISEHNRLYWYRQTLGQGPEFLTYFQNEAQLEKSRLLSDRFSAERPKGSFSTLEIQRTEQGDSAMYLCASSLEPGNTDTQYFGPGTRLTVL.

The V and J genes are TRBV5-5 and TRBJ1-3; TRBD1 might be the D (6 bases). Germline-derived CDR1 and CDR2 are SGHKS and YYEKEE (reference sequence). The CDR3 contains 15 residues. V gave up 0 bases and J gave up 4 bases, with 11 bases separating them. The CDR3 DNA is TGTGCCAGCAGCTTGGTAGGGGGACAAGGAAACACCATATATTTT. Translating gives CASSLVGGQGNTIYF.

This clonotype was detected only once. A read error may explain this, as a much larger clone is one base away. The chain couples TRBV5-6 to TRBJ1-3; D may be TRBD1 (6 bases). Germline V gene lookup returns CDR1 SGHDT and CDR2 YYEEEE. The CDR3 runs 16 residues. Written as DNA, the CDR3 is TGTACCAGCAGCTCCCCAGGGGACACCGCTGGAAACACCATATATTTT. Amino acid sequence: CTSSSPGDTAGNTIYF.

Worth noting for this clonotype: This may arise from a read error, as a much more abundant clone is one base away. This sequence joins TRBV18 and TRBJ2-7; tentatively, D is TRBD2 (5 bases). Germline V CDR1 and CDR2: KGHSH, LQKENI. The CDR3 totals 14 residues. The CDR3, as DNA: TGTGCCAACTCACCAACCGGGGAGAACTACGAGCAGTACTTC. Amino acids: CANSPTGENYEQYF.

This clonotype was counted a single time. The V and J genes are TRBV24-1 and TRBJ2-1; TRBD2 matches 10 bases. CDR3 length: 16 amino acids. Germline CDR1 reads KGHDR; CDR2 reads SFDVKD. V trimming: 4 bases; J trimming: 6 bases; junction bases outside the gene matches: 8. CDR3 bases: TGTGCCACCAGTGAGTCCGGGACTAGCGTTGGCAATGAGCAGTTCTTC. It is translated as CATSESGTSVGNEQFF.

The chain joins TRBV5-1 to TRBJ1-2; 7 nucleotides agree with TRBD1. CDR1 and CDR2 from the germline V gene are SGHRS and YFSETQ. With V trimmed by 4 bases and J by 11 bases, 14 bases remained unmatched. CDR3 length: 14 amino acids. The CDR3 loop reads CASSPDREGREYTF. Here the CDR3 DNA reads TGCGCCAGCAGCCCAGACAGGGAAGGAAGGGAGTACACCTTC. Full variable domain (missing parts from reference TRBV5-1 and TRBJ1-2): KAGVTQTPRYLIKTRGQQVTLSCSPISGHRSVSWYQQTPGQGLQFLFEYFSETQRNKGNFPGRFSGRQFSNSRSEMNVSTLELGDSALYLCASSPDREGREYTFGSGTRLTVV.

The chain has TRBV20-1 and TRBJ2-7; 13 nucleotides match TRBD2. Germline CDR1 and CDR2: DFQATT and SNEGSKA (reference sequence). The CDR3 extends over 14 amino acids. V was pared by 5 bases and J by 2 bases, with 3 bases of the junction left unmatched. In nucleotides, the CDR3 is TGCAGTGCTCGACTAGCGGGGGGTACCTACGAGCAGTACTTC. Protein: CSARLAGGTYEQYF.

This clonotype has a count of ten or more. The chain couples TRBV29-1 to TRBJ2-1, with 8 bases fitting TRBD2. CDR1 is SQVTM and CDR2 is ANQGSEA in the germline V gene. Germline trimming cut 4 bases from V and 6 bases from J; bases unmatched to any gene: 8. CDR3 length: 14 amino acids. DNA for the CDR3: TGCAGCGTTGGCCAAGCGGGAGTCATCAATGAGCAGTTCTTC. Encoded protein: CSVGQAGVINEQFF.

This clonotype was detected only a few times. This chain links TRBV5-1 with TRBJ2-3; 10 nucleotides align to TRBD1. The V gene's germline CDR1 is SGHRS and CDR2 YFSETQ. CDR3 length equals 12 residues. The V segment lost 4 bases and the J segment 10 bases; nucleotides outside the gene matches: 3. The CDR3 DNA follows: TGCGCCAGCAGCATAGGGACAGGGGCGCAGTATTTT. Residues: CASSIGTGAQYF.

The rearrangement joins TRBV20-1 to TRBJ2-7; 10 nucleotides line up with TRBD1. Germline V gene data show CDR1 as DFQATT and CDR2 as SNEGSKA (reference sequence). The CDR3 is 14 residues long. The ends lost 5 bases at V and 5 bases at J; junction bases unmatched: 9. CDR3 nucleotides: TGCAGTGCTTCCCCGGGACAGGGGATCCACGAGCAGTACGTC. Residues: CSASPGQGIHEQYV.

This chain joins TRBV12-3 or TRBV12-4 and TRBJ1-5, with D perhaps matching TRBD1 (5 bases). V was cut by 6 bases and J by 11 bases, with 11 bases left in between. This CDR3 is 11 amino acids long. CDR3: CASSDGGAQHF. The CDR3 DNA follows: TGTGCCAGCAGCGACGGGGGAGCCCAGCATTTT.

The rearrangement uses TRBV24-1 and TRBJ2-3; 8 nucleotides agree with TRBD1. V lost 3 bases and J lost 2; bases outside the gene matches: 9. Germline lookup yields CDR1 KGHDR and CDR2 SFDVKD. The CDR3 loop spans 17 amino acids. The DNA for the CDR3 is TGTGCCACCAGTGATCCCGTCCCGGGACAGGCCACAGATACGCAGTATTTT. Translation: CATSDPVPGQATDTQYF.

This clonotype was observed many times. CDR3 sequence reads: CSARDPMGIRATGELFF. The CDR3 region has the DNA TGCAGTGCTAGAGACCCAATGGGGATCCGGGCCACCGGGGAGCTGTTTTTT. The chain couples TRBV20-1 to TRBJ2-2, with D uncertain. Trimming removed 0 bases at V and 4 bases at J, with 18 bases between. Looked up from germline, CDR1 is DFQATT and CDR2 is SNEGSKA (reference sequence). There are 17 residues in the CDR3.

V usage is TRBV19 and J usage is TRBJ2-1; D not certain. The V end lost 4 bases, the J end lost 0 bases, and 10 bases lay between the germline ends. This CDR3 contains 15 residues. The germline V gene encodes CDR1 LNHDA and CDR2 SQIVND (reference sequence). CDR3 sequence reads: CASSRSENSYNEQFF. The CDR3 nucleotides are TGTGCCAGTAGTAGGAGCGAAAACTCCTACAATGAGCAGTTCTTC.